This T cell receptor (delta chain) derives from a study of DNA immune sequencing with unique molecular identifiers (dated by TCRdb to about 2020). General notes on the study: Immunomagnetic cell separation was used to enrich gammadelta T cells from buffy coats, and the genomic DNA of the enriched gammadelta T cells was then sequenced. Fluorescence-activated cell sorting was used to enrich gammadelta T cells from the PBMC of over 9 healthy individuals. To compare enriched with non-enriched material, roughly 0.1 ug of enriched gammadelta T-cell DNA and approximately 1 ug of non-enriched PBMC DNA were sequenced. The study developed and validated an ultrasensitive DNA-based TRD repertoire sequencing method using PCR-introduced unique molecular identifiers. The method was checked using synthetic reference molecules and blood samples from healthy people. Donors were healthy individuals, with over eight donors profiled from sorted peripheral blood gammadelta T cells.

Including the terminal cysteine and phenylalanine, the CDR3 comprises 18 residues. Only the CDR3 DNA is retained, 54 bases long and in frame from the first base. Via the germline V gene, CDR1 is GEAIGNYY and CDR2 EKD. To prepare the library, multiplex PCR was applied. A 32-plex assay, with primers for all 8 TRDV and 4 TRDJ genes spanning the CDR3, was used to amplify the genomic DNA. A 12-nucleotide UMI was attached over roughly 3 barcoding PCR cycles, and a second PCR was then run with Illumina adapter primers. Libraries were purified with AMPure XP beads and quality-checked on a Fragment Analyzer with the HS NGS Fragment kit. Sequencing was run on an Illumina MiniSeq mid-output kit with around 22% PhiX and 150 cycles of paired-end reads. The original pipeline was this. MIGEC version 1.2.9 was used to process the reads, grouping the reads by UMI and building error-corrected consensus sequences. For post-processing, modified scripts from VDJtools version 1.2.1 were used together with the tcR R package. TCRdb reanalyzed the public reads with the CATT caller, and identical DNA sequences were merged afterwards. The V and J calls, along with clone size, are taken from TCRdb and not from the paper's own processing. The sample records approximately 5,000 delta-chain clones, around an eighth of which are singletons. About 50% of the sample is held by the ten biggest clonotypes.

On this clone: Which antigen it targets is not known. This DNA's translation differs at residue 16 from TCRdb's protein, which comes from a much larger clone; a read error is likely, and the protein shown is translated from the DNA.

Results the study describes overall, beyond this receptor: Variation in TRD repertoire diversity was observed between healthy donors, with several donors found to be highly oligoclonal, in that the top 5 clonotypes exceeded half of productive molecules. Novel TRD sequences not targeted by the primers cannot be detected with the primer-based approach. Among clonotypes from healthy donors, the most common TRD rearrangement was TRDV2 paired with TRDJ1.

Sequencing was done on a sample of gamma-delta T cells enriched from blood buffy coat, or unenriched PBMCs (not recorded which). This receptor was taken from a human donor in good health. This receptor chain uses TRDV2 and TRDJ3; TRDD3 lines up with 7 middle nucleotides. In nucleotides, the sequence is TGTGCCTGTGACACTCTACTGGGGAGCTCCTGGGACACCCGACAGTTGTTTTTC. It is translated as CACDTLLGSSWDTRQLFF.